This T cell receptor beta chain stems from a study of cytomegalovirus exposure and HLA in healthy donors. As for the study in general: Of all 400 or so donors who were genotyped, 80% to 85% belonged to the Caucasian-associated ancestry cluster.

Donors had nominal health at sampling but likely had unrecorded immune exposures. Details on this clone: Its antigen is unidentified.

The PCR made use of 60 Vbeta and 13 Jbeta primers. TCRdb keeps only in-frame clones here, not all; method: immunoSEQ multiplex PCR. The table records about 94,000 clones, roughly 70% of them present only once. CDR1 is SGHVS, CDR2 FNYEAQ, per germline. This CDR3 comprises 13 residues. Germline trimming cut 6 bases from V and 5 bases from J; bases unmatched to any gene: 5. Study-level points and caveats: Among donors in an Asian-associated ancestry cluster, a later analysis reportedly found fewer N-insertions than the roughly 730-donor mean. A missense DCLRE1C variant was associated with V- and J-gene trimming of TCR beta chains in a later analysis, and an independent cohort replicated the association.

This sequence joins TRBV7-6 and TRBJ1-1; 8 bases map to TRBD1. The sequenced material came from PBMCs. The TCR comes from a man aged 25 to 40 in good health and CMV-seropositive. The CDR3 DNA is TGTGCCAGCAGGCCTCGGACAGGGACTGAAGCTTTCTTT. Protein product: CASRPRTGTEAFF. Based on the CDR3 plus reference TRBV7-6 and TRBJ1-1, the full variable domain is GAGVSQSPRYKVTKRGQDVALRCDPISGHVSLYWYRQALGQGPEFLTYFNYEAQQDKSGLPNDRFSAERPEGSISTLTIQRTEQRDSAMYRCASRPRTGTEAFFGQGTRLTVV.